The entry below gives a single TCR beta chain sequence along with its context. Per the germline V gene, CDR1 is SGHTA and CDR2 is FQGNSA. V lost 10 bases, J lost 3 bases, and 8 bases stayed unmatched. The CDR3 extends over 15 amino acids. The data were taken from a study of blood T cell repertoires in COVID-19. Study context: Samples taken during acute and convalescent COVID-19 were collected in the United States, Italy and Spain. Nucleic acid was either cDNA or gDNA, and it came from T cells, B-cell-depleted T cells, or PBMCs.

Original data processing: The assay estimated nucleated cells by amplifying reference gene primers. Repertoires were generated with immunoSEQ multiplex PCR, while TCRdb's copy carries only in-frame clones and drops some. The V and J calls and the clone size are those of that table, but D and trimming were determined from the DNA. This sample has approximately 73,000 clones, with more than 75% found just once. This chain links TRBV7-2 with TRBJ2-7; 14 nucleotides align to TRBD2. The material sequenced was peripheral blood. The sequence derives from a woman between 70 and 85 years old with acute or convalescent COVID-19. The CDR3 sequence is CAILRGTSGGYEQYF. CDR3 coding DNA: TGTGCCATCCTTAGGGGGACTAGCGGGGGCTACGAGCAGTACTTC.